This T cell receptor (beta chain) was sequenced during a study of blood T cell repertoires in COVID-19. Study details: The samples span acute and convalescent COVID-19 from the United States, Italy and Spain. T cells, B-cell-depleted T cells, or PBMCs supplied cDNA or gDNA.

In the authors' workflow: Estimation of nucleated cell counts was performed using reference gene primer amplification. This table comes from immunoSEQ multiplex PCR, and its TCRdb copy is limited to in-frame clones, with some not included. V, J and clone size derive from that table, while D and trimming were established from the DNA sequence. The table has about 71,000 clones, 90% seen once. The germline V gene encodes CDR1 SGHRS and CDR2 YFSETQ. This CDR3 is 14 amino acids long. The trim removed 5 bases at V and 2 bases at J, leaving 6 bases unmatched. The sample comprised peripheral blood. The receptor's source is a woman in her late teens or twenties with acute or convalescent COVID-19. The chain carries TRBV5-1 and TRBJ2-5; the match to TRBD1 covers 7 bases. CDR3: CASRVGQPQETQYF. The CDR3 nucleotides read TGCGCCAGCAGAGTGGGACAGCCGCAAGAGACCCAGTACTTC.